This is a list of T cell receptor beta chains from one sample in a study of blood T cell repertoires in COVID-19. Sequencing was performed with immunoSEQ multiplex PCR; in TCRdb, only in-frame clones are kept and a portion is missing. Of around 250,000 clones in the sample, around 86% were seen once. Sequencing was carried out using peripheral blood. The receptors were gathered from an elderly man with acute or convalescent COVID-19. Each CDR3 is given with its conserved first and last residue. The D gene is left open where the match is weak. Only some rows state a clone size, as once, few, many or a class for expanded clones.

clone size	V gene	D gene	J gene	CDR3 protein	CDR3 DNA
-	TRBV5-1	TRBD2	TRBJ2-3	CASSLTLAGFNTQYF	TGCGCCAGCAGCTTGACCCTAGCGGGGTTCAATACGCAGTATTTT
few	TRBV19	TRBD1	TRBJ1-5	CASSIKFGGRGQDQPQHF	TGTGCCAGTAGTATAAAGTTTGGGGGCAGGGGGCAGGATCAGCCCCAGCATTTT
-	TRBV6-5	TRBD2	TRBJ2-1	CASSWEAGLNNEQFF	TGTGCCAGCAGTTGGGAAGCGGGGCTTAATAATGAGCAGTTCTTC
-	TRBV2	TRBD2	TRBJ2-2	CASSPTSGHTGELFF	TGTGCCAGCAGTCCCACTAGCGGCCACACCGGGGAGCTGTTTTTT
-	TRBV28	TRBD1	TRBJ1-5	CASSPTGGAEDQPQHF	TGTGCCAGCAGCCCCACAGGGGGCGCAGAGGATCAGCCCCAGCATTTT
-	TRBV5-1	TRBD2	TRBJ2-1	CASSGREGYNEQFF	TGCGCCAGCAGCGGGCGGGAGGGATACAATGAGCAGTTCTTC
-	TRBV18	-	TRBJ2-1	CASSPQTGSNNEQFF	TGTGCCAGCTCACCCCAGACGGGTTCTAACAATGAGCAGTTCTTC
few	TRBV19	-	TRBJ2-6	CASSMGRMLSGANVLTF	TGTGCCAGTAGTATGGGCCGGATGCTCTCTGGGGCCAACGTCCTGACTTTC
-	TRBV27	TRBD1	TRBJ1-6	CASSLEGQQNSPLHF	TGTGCCAGCAGTTTGGAGGGACAGCAGAATTCACCCCTCCACTTT
-	TRBV5-1	-	TRBJ2-7	CASSLSSSVRGRPYEQYF	TGCGCCAGCAGCTTGTCGTCTAGCGTTCGCGGCAGACCCTACGAGCAGTACTTC
-	TRBV5-1	TRBD1	TRBJ1-2	CASRIDRDGYTF	TGCGCCAGCAGAATTGACAGGGATGGCTACACCTTC
-	TRBV19	TRBD1	TRBJ1-1	CASGDRFYTEAFF	TGTGCCAGTGGGGACAGATTCTACACTGAAGCTTTCTTT
once	TRBV19	TRBD1	TRBJ1-1	CASSLGTGLNTEAFF	TGTGCCAGTAGTCTCGGGACAGGCCTGAACACTGAAGCTTTCTTT
-	TRBV7-2	-	TRBJ2-1	CASSFGGRGASWGNEQFF	TGTGCCAGCAGCTTTGGGGGGAGAGGGGCATCCTGGGGCAATGAGCAGTTCTTC
-	TRBV6-6	-	TRBJ2-7	CASSPGHQGEQYF	TGTGCCAGCAGCCCGGGACATCAAGGCGAGCAGTACTTC
-	TRBV18	TRBD1	TRBJ2-7	CASSPPVGTDYEQYF	TGTGCCAGCTCACCACCGGTGGGGACAGATTACGAGCAGTACTTC
-	TRBV28	TRBD1	TRBJ2-1	CASRPSEGQGGYNEQFF	TGTGCCAGCAGGCCATCGGAGGGACAGGGGGGATACAATGAGCAGTTCTTC
-	TRBV12-2	-	TRBJ1-1	CASRLARDPRNNTEAFF	TGTGCAAGTCGCTTAGCGCGGGACCCACGAAACAACACTGAAGCTTTCTTT
-	TRBV15	TRBD1	TRBJ1-2	CATSRGPTGGPNYGYTF	TGTGCCACCAGCAGAGGCCCTACAGGGGGGCCTAACTATGGCTACACCTTC
-	TRBV5-1	TRBD1	TRBJ1-2	CASSLVSGGRREGYTF	TGCGCCAGCAGCTTGGTTTCAGGGGGCCGGCGTGAGGGCTACACCTTC
-	TRBV7-2	TRBD1	TRBJ2-1	CASSLDRGTYNEQFF	TGTGCCAGCAGCCTCGACAGGGGCACCTACAATGAGCAGTTCTTC
-	TRBV12-3/TRBV12-4	-	TRBJ1-1	CASSLGYSTEAFF	TGTGCCAGCAGTTTAGGGTACAGCACTGAAGCTTTCTTT